Listed below are T cell receptor beta chains from one sample, sequenced in a study of blood T cells in healthy people across ages. Using its own MiXCR run on the 5' RACE reads, TCRdb lists one record per CDR3 protein. The data hold roughly 800,000 distinct CDR3 sequences, with about three fifths observed a single time. The specimen was blood. Receptors were obtained from a man younger than 45 in good health. CDR3s include the opening cysteine and the closing phenylalanine or tryptophan. D genes are given only for firm matches. The size entry is marked missing in some rows and otherwise reads once, few, many or a size class.

J,D,V,size,CDR3,DNA
TRBJ2-7,-,TRBV7-3,few,CASSLTASSFYEQYF,TGTGCCAGCAGCTTAACAGCCTCCTCATTCTACGAGCAGTACTTC
TRBJ2-7,TRBD2,TRBV7-2,few,CASSSFGTSGSYEQYF,TGTGCCAGCAGCTCCTTTGGGACTAGCGGGTCCTACGAGCAGTACTTC
TRBJ2-5,-,TRBV6-5,few,CASSYSIRRPSEWETQYF,TGTGCCAGCAGTTACTCGATTCGGCGCCCTTCAGAATGGGAGACCCAGTACTTC
TRBJ2-1,-,TRBV11-2,-,CASRYEAEQFF,TGTGCCAGCAGGTACGAGGCTGAGCAGTTCTTC
TRBJ1-1,-,TRBV7-9,-,CASSLVNMNTEAFF,TGTGCCAGCAGCTTAGTTAACATGAACACTGAAGCTTTCTTT
TRBJ2-1,TRBD2,TRBV29-1,few,CSVLAGGPNEQFF,TGCAGCGTTCTAGCGGGAGGTCCCAATGAGCAGTTCTTC
TRBJ1-1,TRBD1,TRBV28,-,CASSLLQGGNTEAFF,TGTGCCAGCAGTTTACTACAGGGGGGGAACACTGAAGCTTTCTTT
TRBJ2-3,-,TRBV6-5,-,CASRRWREKGTDTQYF,TGTGCCAGCAGAAGATGGAGGGAGAAGGGTACAGATACGCAGTATTTT
TRBJ1-5,-,TRBV7-2,many,CASSLDPSAGQPQHF,TGTGCCAGCAGCTTAGATCCATCGGCGGGCCAGCCCCAGCATTTT
TRBJ1-2,-,TRBV20-1,many,CSAAVNYGYTF,TGCAGTGCTGCGGTTAACTATGGCTACACCTTC
TRBJ1-4,-,TRBV7-9,-,CASSFGPTTNEKLFF,TGTGCCAGCAGCTTCGGTCCGACAACTAATGAAAAACTGTTTTTT
TRBJ2-1,-,TRBV7-8,few,CASSHGGAGVLNEQFF,TGTGCCAGCAGCCACGGGGGCGCGGGGGTTCTCAATGAGCAGTTCTTC
TRBJ2-1,TRBD2,TRBV29-1,-,CSVEDPAIGTRLKTQFF,TGCAGCGTTGAAGACCCAGCAATAGGGACTAGGTTAAAGACCCAGTTCTTC
TRBJ1-5,TRBD1,TRBV7-2,-,CASSPWTGANQPQHF,TGTGCCAGCAGCCCGTGGACAGGGGCGAATCAGCCCCAGCATTTT
TRBJ2-4,-,TRBV25-1,-,CASSTAGGGIQYF,TGTGCCAGCAGTACAGCGGGTGGGGGAATTCAGTACTTC
TRBJ2-4,-,TRBV6-5,few,CASRKVKNNIQYF,TGTGCCAGCAGAAAGGTTAAAAACAACATTCAGTACTTC
TRBJ2-7,TRBD1,TRBV7-2,once,CASSLQGVDEQYF,TGTGCCAGCAGCTTACAGGGGGTGGACGAGCAGTACTTC
TRBJ2-5,-,TRBV29-1,-,CSVRKQRPLGFSEWGQETQYF,TGCAGCGTCAGGAAACAGAGGCCGTTGGGATTTAGCGAATGGGGCCAAGAGACCCAGTACTTC
TRBJ2-1,TRBD2,TRBV7-9,once,CASSQPRGSAGGNYNEQFF,TGTGCCAGCAGCCAACCCAGAGGTAGTGCGGGAGGGAACTACAATGAGCAGTTCTTC
TRBJ1-4,TRBD1,TRBV4-1,-,CASSLGRDRSATNEKLFF,TGCGCCAGCAGCCTCGGCCGGGACAGGAGTGCAACTAATGAAAAACTGTTTTTT
TRBJ2-1,-,TRBV7-2,-,CASSLTSYGSYNEQFF,TGTGCCAGCAGCTTAACTAGTTACGGCTCCTACAATGAGCAGTTCTTC
TRBJ2-7,TRBD1,TRBV11-2,-,CASSRDRDEQYF,TGTGCCAGCAGTCGGGACAGGGACGAGCAGTACTTC
TRBJ2-3,TRBD2,TRBV6-1,-,CASNAIRKILAGGNVNTDTQYF,TGTGCCAGCAACGCGATCCGTAAAATACTAGCGGGAGGGAACGTTAACACAGATACGCAGTATTTT
TRBJ2-3,TRBD2,TRBV9,-,CASSVGTLGLARNPSTDTQYF,TGTGCCAGCAGCGTAGGGACCCTTGGACTAGCCAGAAATCCTAGCACAGATACGCAGTATTTT
TRBJ2-3,TRBD2,TRBV29-1,-,CSVEVAGGITDTQYF,TGCAGCGTTGAAGTGGCGGGGGGTATCACAGATACGCAGTATTTT
TRBJ2-3,-,TRBV24-1,-,CATSDLSGSPDTQYF,TGTGCCACCAGTGATTTAAGTGGCTCCCCAGATACGCAGTATTTT
TRBJ2-3,TRBD2,TRBV7-3,-,CASSRGSATDTQYF,TGTGCCAGCAGCCGCGGGAGCGCGACAGATACGCAGTATTTT
TRBJ1-2,TRBD1,TRBV7-2,once,CASVILPGTGNGYTF,TGTGCCAGCGTGATACTACCCGGGACAGGCAATGGCTACACCTTC
TRBJ1-1,TRBD1,TRBV29-1,-,CSASRGQGTPEAFF,TGCAGCGCGAGCCGGGGACAGGGGACCCCTGAAGCTTTCTTT
TRBJ2-5,-,TRBV4-1,-,CASSQEGRGQETQYF,TGCGCCAGCAGCCAAGAGGGGCGGGGACAAGAGACCCAGTACTTC
TRBJ2-1,TRBD1,TRBV9,-,CASSVGDRGRAEQFF,TGTGCCAGCAGCGTAGGGGACAGGGGGCGCGCTGAGCAGTTCTTC
TRBJ2-1,-,TRBV25-1,few,CASSYRGQGGRDEQFF,TGTGCCAGCAGTTACCGGGGTCAGGGGGGTCGGGATGAGCAGTTCTTC
TRBJ2-1,TRBD2,TRBV15,-,CATSRLAGETNEQFF,TGTGCCACCAGCAGATTAGCGGGAGAAACGAATGAGCAGTTCTTC
TRBJ2-7,TRBD2,TRBV7-3,-,CASSQFPSGSGDEQYF,TGTGCCAGCAGCCAATTCCCTAGCGGGAGTGGCGACGAGCAGTACTTC
TRBJ2-1,-,TRBV20-1,-,CSARDLLAWGRNEQFF,TGCAGTGCTAGAGATCTTCTAGCTTGGGGGAGGAATGAGCAGTTCTTC
TRBJ2-7,TRBD1,TRBV6-1,-,CASRRDRDHEQYF,TGTGCCAGCAGGAGGGACAGGGACCACGAGCAGTACTTC
TRBJ2-3,-,TRBV28,once,CASRVLSTDTQYF,TGTGCCAGCAGGGTCCTAAGCACAGATACGCAGTATTTT
TRBJ2-5,-,TRBV20-1,-,CSALWETQYF,TGCAGTGCTCTGTGGGAGACCCAGTACTTC
TRBJ2-5,-,TRBV29-1,-,CSVVWIGETQYF,TGCAGCGTTGTCTGGATCGGGGAGACCCAGTACTTC
TRBJ2-7,TRBD1,TRBV7-2,few,CASSSPKTGTFLGGRLEQYF,TGTGCCAGCAGCTCGCCCAAGACAGGGACGTTTTTAGGGGGACGCCTCGAGCAGTACTTC
TRBJ2-3,TRBD2,TRBV12-3/TRBV12-4,few,CASSLWTSENTQYF,TGTGCCAGCAGTTTGTGGACTAGCGAGAATACGCAGTATTTT
TRBJ1-1,-,TRBV14,few,CASSPGPEAFF,TGTGCCAGCAGCCCAGGACCTGAAGCTTTCTTT
TRBJ2-1,-,TRBV9,-,CASSAPVSIRYNEQFF,TGTGCCAGCAGCGCCCCGGTTAGCATTCGCTACAATGAGCAGTTCTTC
TRBJ1-2,-,TRBV29-1,-,CSVEGHNYGYTF,TGCAGCGTTGAGGGACACAACTATGGCTACACCTTC
TRBJ2-5,-,TRBV20-1,few,CSAPGAGLRSETQYF,TGCAGTGCCCCTGGTGCGGGGCTCCGATCGGAGACCCAGTACTTC
TRBJ2-1,-,TRBV10-1,many,CASSGGPSSYNEQFF,TGCGCCAGCAGTGGGGGACCGAGCTCCTACAATGAGCAGTTCTTC
TRBJ2-1,-,TRBV6-2/TRBV6-3,-,CASSFIVREQFF,TGTGCCAGCAGTTTCATCGTGAGGGAGCAGTTCTTC
TRBJ2-1,-,TRBV20-1,-,CSASPLYNEQFF,TGCAGTGCTAGTCCCCTCTACAATGAGCAGTTCTTC
TRBJ2-5,TRBD2,TRBV6-2/TRBV6-3,few,CASKDGTSGSGETQYF,TGTGCCAGCAAGGACGGGACTAGCGGGAGTGGAGAGACCCAGTACTTC
TRBJ2-3,TRBD2,TRBV4-2,-,CASSQVPGGTDTQYF,TGTGCCAGCAGCCAAGTTCCGGGAGGGACAGATACGCAGTATTTT
TRBJ1-1,TRBD1,TRBV20-1,-,CSARDSGTGDTEAFF,TGCAGTGCTAGAGATAGCGGGACAGGGGACACTGAAGCTTTCTTT
TRBJ1-2,-,TRBV9,-,CASSVAGGYTF,TGTGCCAGCAGCGTAGCGGGTGGCTACACCTTC
TRBJ2-3,TRBD1,TRBV7-2,-,CASSLEGQYTDTQYF,TGTGCCAGCAGCTTAGAGGGACAGTACACAGATACGCAGTATTTT
TRBJ1-1,-,TRBV6-5,-,CASTRDRGSTEAFF,TGTGCCAGCACCCGGGATAGGGGAAGCACTGAAGCTTTCTTT
TRBJ1-2,TRBD1,TRBV9,-,CASSGHRGGYTF,TGTGCCAGCAGCGGACACAGGGGTGGCTACACCTTC
TRBJ2-3,-,TRBV10-3,few,CAQAGGPWDTQYF,TGTGCCCAGGCTGGCGGTCCGTGGGATACGCAGTATTTT
TRBJ2-7,-,TRBV11-3,-,CASSPMRGSYGQYF,TGTGCCAGCAGCCCCATGCGAGGGTCCTACGGGCAGTACTTC
TRBJ2-6,-,TRBV15,few,CATRDSGANVLTF,TGTGCCACCCGAGACTCTGGGGCCAACGTCCTGACTTTC
TRBJ1-2,-,TRBV10-3,-,CAISERSAMSANYGYTF,TGTGCCATCAGTGAACGTTCCGCGATGTCAGCTAACTATGGCTACACCTTC
TRBJ2-5,-,TRBV12-3/TRBV12-4,few,CASSNFETQYF,TGTGCCAGCAGCAATTTCGAGACCCAGTACTTC